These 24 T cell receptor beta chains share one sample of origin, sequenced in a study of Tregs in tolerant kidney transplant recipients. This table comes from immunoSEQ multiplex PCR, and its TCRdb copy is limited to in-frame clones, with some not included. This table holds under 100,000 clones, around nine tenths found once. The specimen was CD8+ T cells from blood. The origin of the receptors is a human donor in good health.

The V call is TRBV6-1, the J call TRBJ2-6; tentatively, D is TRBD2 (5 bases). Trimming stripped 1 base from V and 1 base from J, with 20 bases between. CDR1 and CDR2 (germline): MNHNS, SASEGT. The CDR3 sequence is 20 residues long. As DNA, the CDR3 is TGTGCCAGCAGTGAAGGGAAGGGTCGGGCTAGCCATTCTGGGGCCAACGTCCTGACTTTC. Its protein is CASSEGKGRASHSGANVLTF.

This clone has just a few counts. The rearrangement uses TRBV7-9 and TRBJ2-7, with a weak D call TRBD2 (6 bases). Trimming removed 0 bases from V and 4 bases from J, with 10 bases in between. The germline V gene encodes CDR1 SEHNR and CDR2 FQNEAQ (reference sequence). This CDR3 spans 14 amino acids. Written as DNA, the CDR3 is TGTGCCAGCAGCTTAGCCGGGAGTTGGTACGAGCAGTACTTC. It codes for CASSLAGSWYEQYF. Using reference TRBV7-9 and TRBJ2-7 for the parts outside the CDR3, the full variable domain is DTGVSQNPRHKITKRGQNVTFRCDPISEHNRLYWYRQTLGQGPEFLTYFQNEAQLEKSRLLSDRFSAERPKGSFSTLEIQRTEQGDSAMYLCASSLAGSWYEQYFGPGTRLTVT.

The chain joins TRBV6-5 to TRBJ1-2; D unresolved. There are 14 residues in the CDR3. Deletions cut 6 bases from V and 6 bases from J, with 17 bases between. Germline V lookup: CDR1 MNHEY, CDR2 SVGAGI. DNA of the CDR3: TGTGCCAGCAGCCTAGTCGGGGAAACGGATGGCTACACCTTC. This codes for CASSLVGETDGYTF.

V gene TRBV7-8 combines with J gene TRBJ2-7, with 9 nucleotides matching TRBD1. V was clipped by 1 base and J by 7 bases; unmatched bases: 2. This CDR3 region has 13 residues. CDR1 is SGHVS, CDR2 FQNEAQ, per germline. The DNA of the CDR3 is TGTGCCAGCAGCTTAGGGGACAGGGTGGAGCAGTACTTC. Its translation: CASSLGDRVEQYF.

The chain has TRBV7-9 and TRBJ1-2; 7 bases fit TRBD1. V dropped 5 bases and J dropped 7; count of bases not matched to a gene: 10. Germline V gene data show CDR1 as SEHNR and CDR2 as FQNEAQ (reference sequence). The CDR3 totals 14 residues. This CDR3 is CASSMATGTVGYTF. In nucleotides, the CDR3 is TGTGCCAGCAGCATGGCCACCGGGACAGTTGGCTACACCTTC.

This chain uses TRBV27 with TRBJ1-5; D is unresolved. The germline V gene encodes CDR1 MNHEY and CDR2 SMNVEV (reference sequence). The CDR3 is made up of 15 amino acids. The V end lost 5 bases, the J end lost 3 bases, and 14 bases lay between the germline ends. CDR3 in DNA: TGTGCCAGCAGTCCCCATGGGTTTAACAATCAGCCCCAGCATTTT. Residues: CASSPHGFNNQPQHF.

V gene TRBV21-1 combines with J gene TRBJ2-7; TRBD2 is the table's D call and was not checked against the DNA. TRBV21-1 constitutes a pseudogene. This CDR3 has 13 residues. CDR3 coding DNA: TGTGCCAGCAGCCACGGTCCCTTCTACGAGCAGTACTTC. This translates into CASSHGPFYEQYF.

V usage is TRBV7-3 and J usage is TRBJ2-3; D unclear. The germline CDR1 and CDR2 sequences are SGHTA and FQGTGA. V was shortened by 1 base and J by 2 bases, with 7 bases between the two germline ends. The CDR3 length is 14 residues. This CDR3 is CASSLNGATDTQYF. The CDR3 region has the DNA TGTGCCAGCAGCTTAAATGGCGCCACAGATACGCAGTATTTT.

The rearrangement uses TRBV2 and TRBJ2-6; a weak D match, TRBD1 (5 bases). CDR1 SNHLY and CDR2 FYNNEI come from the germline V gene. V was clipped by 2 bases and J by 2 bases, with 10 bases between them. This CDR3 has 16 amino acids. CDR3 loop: CASSETQGTGANVLTF. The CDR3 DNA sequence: TGTGCCAGCAGTGAAACGCAGGGAACTGGGGCCAACGTCCTGACTTTC.

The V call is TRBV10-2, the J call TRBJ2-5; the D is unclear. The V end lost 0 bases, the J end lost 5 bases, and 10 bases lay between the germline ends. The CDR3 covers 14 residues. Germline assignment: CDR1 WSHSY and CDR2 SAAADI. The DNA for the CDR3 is TGCGCCAGCAGTGAGTCGTTAGCACTCGAGACCCAGTACTTC. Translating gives CASSESLALETQYF.

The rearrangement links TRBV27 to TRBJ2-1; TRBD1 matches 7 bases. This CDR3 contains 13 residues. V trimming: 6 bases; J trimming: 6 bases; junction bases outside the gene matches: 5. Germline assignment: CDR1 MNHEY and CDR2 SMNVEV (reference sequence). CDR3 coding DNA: TGTGCCAGCAGCTTGGACAGGCGCAATGAGCAGTTCTTC. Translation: CASSLDRRNEQFF.

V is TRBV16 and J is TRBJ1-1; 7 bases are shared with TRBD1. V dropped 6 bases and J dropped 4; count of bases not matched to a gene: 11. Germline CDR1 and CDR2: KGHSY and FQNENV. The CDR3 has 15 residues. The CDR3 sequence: CASSFTPGQSTEAFF. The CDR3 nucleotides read TGTGCCAGCAGTTTTACGCCGGGACAGAGCACTGAAGCTTTCTTT.

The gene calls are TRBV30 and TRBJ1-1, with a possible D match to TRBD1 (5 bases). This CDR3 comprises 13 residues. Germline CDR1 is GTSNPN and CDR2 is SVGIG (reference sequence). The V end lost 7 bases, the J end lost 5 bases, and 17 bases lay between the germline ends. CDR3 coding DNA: TGTGCCTTGGCAGGGACCCTGGGGACTGAAGCTTTCTTT. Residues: CALAGTLGTEAFF.

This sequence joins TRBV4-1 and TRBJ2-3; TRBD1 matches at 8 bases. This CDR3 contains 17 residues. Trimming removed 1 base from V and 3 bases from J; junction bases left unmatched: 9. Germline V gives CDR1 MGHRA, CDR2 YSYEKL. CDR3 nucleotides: TGCGCCAGCAGCCAAGGGGGGGCAGGGGGCACGACAGATACGCAGTATTTT. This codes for CASSQGGAGGTTDTQYF.

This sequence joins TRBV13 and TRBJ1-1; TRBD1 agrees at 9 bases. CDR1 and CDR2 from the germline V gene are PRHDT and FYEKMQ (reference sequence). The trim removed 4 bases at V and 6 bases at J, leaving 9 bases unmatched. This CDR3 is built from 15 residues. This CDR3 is CASSSNTGQGSEAFF. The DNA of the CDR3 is TGTGCCAGCAGCTCAAATACGGGACAGGGTTCTGAAGCTTTCTTT.

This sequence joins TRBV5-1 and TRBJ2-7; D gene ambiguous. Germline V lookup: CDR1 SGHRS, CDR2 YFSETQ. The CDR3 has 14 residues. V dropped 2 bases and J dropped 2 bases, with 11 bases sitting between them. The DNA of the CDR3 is TGCGCCAGCAGCTTCCGGGCGGCAGCCTACGAGCAGTACTTC. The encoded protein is CASSFRAAAYEQYF.

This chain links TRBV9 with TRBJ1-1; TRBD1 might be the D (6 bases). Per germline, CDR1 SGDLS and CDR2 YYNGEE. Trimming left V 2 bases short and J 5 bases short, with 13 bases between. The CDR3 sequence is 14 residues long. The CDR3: CASSVQGSLTEAFF. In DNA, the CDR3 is TGTGCCAGCAGCGTTCAGGGGTCGTTGACTGAAGCTTTCTTT. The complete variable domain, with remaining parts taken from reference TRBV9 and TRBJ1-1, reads DSGVTQTPKHLITATGQRVTLRCSPRSGDLSVYWYQQSLDQGLQFLIQYYNGEERAKGNILERFSAQQFPDLHSELNLSSLELGDSALYFCASSVQGSLTEAFFGQGTRLTVV.

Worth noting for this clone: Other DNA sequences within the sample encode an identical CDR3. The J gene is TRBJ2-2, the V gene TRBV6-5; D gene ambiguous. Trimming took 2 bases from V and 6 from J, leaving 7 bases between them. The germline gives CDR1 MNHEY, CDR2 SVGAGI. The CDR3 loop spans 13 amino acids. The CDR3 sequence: CASSYGGAGELFF. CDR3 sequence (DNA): TGTGCCAGCAGTTACGGCGGAGCCGGGGAGCTGTTTTTT.

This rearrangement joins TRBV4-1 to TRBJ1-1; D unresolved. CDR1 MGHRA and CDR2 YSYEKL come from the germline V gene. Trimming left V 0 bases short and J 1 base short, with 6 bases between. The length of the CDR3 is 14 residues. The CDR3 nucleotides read TGCGCCAGCAGCCAAGAACGGCGGAACACTGAAGCTTTCTTT. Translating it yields CASSQERRNTEAFF.

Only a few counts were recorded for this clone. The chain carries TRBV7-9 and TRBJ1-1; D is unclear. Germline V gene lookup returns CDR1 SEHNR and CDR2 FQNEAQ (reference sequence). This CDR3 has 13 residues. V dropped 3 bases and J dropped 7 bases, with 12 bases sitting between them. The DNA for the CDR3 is TGTGCCAGCAGCTTCGGAGAGAGAAGTGAAGCTTTCTTT. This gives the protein CASSFGERSEAFF. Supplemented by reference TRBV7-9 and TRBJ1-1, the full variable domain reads DTGVSQNPRHKITKRGQNVTFRCDPISEHNRLYWYRQTLGQGPEFLTYFQNEAQLEKSRLLSDRFSAERPKGSFSTLEIQRTEQGDSAMYLCASSFGERSEAFFGQGTRLTVV.

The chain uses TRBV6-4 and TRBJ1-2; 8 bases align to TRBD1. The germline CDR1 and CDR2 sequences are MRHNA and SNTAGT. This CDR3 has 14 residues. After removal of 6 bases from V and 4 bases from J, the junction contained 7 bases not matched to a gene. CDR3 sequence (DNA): TGTGCCAGCAGCCCCGGGACAGGTCTCTATGGCTACACCTTC. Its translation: CASSPGTGLYGYTF.

The CDR3 DNA follows: TGTGCCAGCTCACCAAAACTCTACGAGCAGTACTTC. It translates to CASSPKLYEQYF. The chain combines TRBV18 with TRBJ2-7, with D unclear. Germline V gene lookup returns CDR1 KGHSH and CDR2 LQKENI. Trimming stripped 2 bases from V and 3 bases from J, with 5 bases between. The CDR3 extends over 12 amino acids.

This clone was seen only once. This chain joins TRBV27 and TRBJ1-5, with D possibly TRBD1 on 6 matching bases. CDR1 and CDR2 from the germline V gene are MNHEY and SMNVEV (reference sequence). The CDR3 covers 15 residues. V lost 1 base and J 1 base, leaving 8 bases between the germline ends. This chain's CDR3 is CASSLYRDSNQPQHF. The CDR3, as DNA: TGTGCCAGCAGTTTATACAGGGACAGCAATCAGCCCCAGCATTTT.

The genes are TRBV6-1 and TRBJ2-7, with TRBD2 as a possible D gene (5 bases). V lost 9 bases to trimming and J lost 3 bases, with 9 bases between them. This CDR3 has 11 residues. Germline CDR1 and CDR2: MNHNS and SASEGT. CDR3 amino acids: CASGSLYEQYF. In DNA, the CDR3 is TGTGCCAGTGGGAGTCTCTACGAGCAGTACTTC.